This T cell receptor (beta chain) is drawn from a study of T-cell memory formation after mild COVID-19. Study as a whole: Among the donors, TCR clusters were largely specific to each donor. Study-level results: Clones that got smaller from day 15 to 85 had even CD4/CD8, while clones growing later tipped toward CD4+.

This CDR3 is built from 15 residues. Looked up from germline, CDR1 is SGHRS and CDR2 is YFSETQ. J was trimmed by 5 bases and V by 7 bases; bases with no gene match: 9. 5'RACE with constant-segment primers yielded barcoded, UMI-tagged TCR alpha and TCR beta cDNA libraries. TCRdb itself ran the 5' RACE reads through MiXCR, one entry per CDR3 protein. The sample lists 450,000 to 700,000 distinct CDR3 sequences; about a sixth were seen once. This clonotype was detected only a few times. The antigen remains undetermined. The sequence was collected from an adult woman who had mild COVID-19 (a few samples of this study predate the infection). Cell type and time point are not known. The genes are TRBV5-1 and TRBJ2-2; 9 positions agree with TRBD1. The source material was PBMCs or a T cell subset sorted from them (not recorded which). The DNA of the CDR3 is TGCGCCAGCGGCGTACAGGGGGCGCAGACCGGGGAGCTGTTTTTT. Protein product: CASGVQGAQTGELFF.